The present T cell receptor beta chain was sequenced within a study of Ad26.COV2.S vaccination and SARS-CoV-2 variants. As to treatment: approximately 18 received Ad26.COV2.S at low or high dose, single or two shots; roughly 5 received placebo; per-sample allocation not given. Sampling occurred on day 63 after the first vaccine or placebo injection. Whole-study findings and limits: Total T cell responses, in the TCR breadth and depth analyses, may have been underestimated.

The length of the CDR3 is 14 residues. The ends were cut back, 0 bases at V and 7 bases at J, with 11 bases in the middle. Per the germline V gene, CDR1 is SGHDN and CDR2 is FVKESK. The method was immunoSEQ multiplex PCR; TCRdb's version includes in-frame clones alone and lacks a portion of them. Among about 320,000 clones listed, approximately 87% were seen once. As to this clone: What it binds is unknown.

The source is a person between 18 and 65 years old who received the Ad26.COV2.S COVID-19 vaccine or a placebo. This specimen consisted of peripheral blood, obtained in a trial of Ad26.COV2.S vaccine versus placebo. This chain joins TRBV14 and TRBJ2-3; D possibly matches TRBD1 or TRBD2 (6 bases each). The CDR3: CASSQDPGAYTQYF. CDR3 DNA: TGTGCCAGCAGCCAAGATCCGGGGGCATATACGCAGTATTTT.